This T cell receptor beta chain was captured in a study of early T cells in non-severe SARS-CoV-2 infection (dated by TCRdb to the early 2020s). For the wider study: Bulk RNA from unsorted whole blood was used for TCR sequencing, so alpha and beta chains could not be paired.

Comments on this clonotype: The antigen it recognizes is unknown. Per-base quality was not reported, and no clone a single base away is much larger than it.

The library was obtained by 5' RACE. The data were produced on a NextSeq 500. In the TCR library protocol, unique molecular identifiers were attached to individual cDNA molecules to correct for PCR bias and sequencing error. TCR alpha and beta chains were both sequenced, and the abundances of alpha and beta sequences in each sample were closely correlated with each other. In the source study's methods: Decombinator V4 was used to perform V gene, J gene and CDR3 annotation of TCR sequences. TCRs were defined as expanded if a significant change between any two time points was detected under a Poisson model with p below 0.0001. TCR abundances were normalised to the total number of TCRs sequenced per sample and expressed as counts per million. MAIT TCRs were defined by TRAV1-2 paired with TRAJ12, TRAJ20 or TRAJ33, and iNKT TCRs by TRAV10 paired with TRAJ18. VDJdb, accessed 1 November 2021, was searched for CMV, EBV and SARS-CoV-2 annotated TCRs, excluding TCRs annotated for multiple antigens. TCRdb trimmed the raw reads at Q25, called clones with MiXCR and kept productive beta chains. Each entry merges the rows of one CDR3 protein and shows their most common DNA and genes. The V and J calls follow TCRdb's processing rather than the paper's. The sample profile shows 25,000 to 35,000 distinct CDR3 sequences; 5.7% of them were found once. Together, the top ten hold approximately 5% of the sample.

The germline V gene specifies SGHRS as CDR1 and YFSETQ as CDR2. V lost 1 base and J lost 6 bases, and the count of bases not matched to a germline gene is 6. The CDR3 contains 15 residues, cysteine and phenylalanine counted. Left in the record is the CDR3 DNA by itself, 45 bases read in frame from the first base. Points the paper makes about the study in general: VDJdb matching was skewed toward anti-spike CD8 responses, so virus-specific expansions were likely underestimated and private and CD4 specificities were missed.

The study was a case-control design nested within a healthcare worker cohort in London, UK, with weekly nasopharyngeal swab PCR tests and blood sampling. Between 23 and 31 March 2020, the week of the UK lockdown, healthcare workers were enrolled and then followed up weekly for as long as 16 weeks. This clonotype was sampled from an adult who was a healthcare worker with PCR-confirmed SARS-CoV-2 infection or an uninfected control (not recorded which). The sequence links TRBV5-1 to TRBJ2-2, and 7 bases in between align with TRBD2. The sample was whole blood. At the DNA level, the sequence is TGCGCCAGCAGCTTGAGCGGGGCCCCAGCCGGGGAGCTGTTTTTT. Its coded protein is CASSLSGAPAGELFF.